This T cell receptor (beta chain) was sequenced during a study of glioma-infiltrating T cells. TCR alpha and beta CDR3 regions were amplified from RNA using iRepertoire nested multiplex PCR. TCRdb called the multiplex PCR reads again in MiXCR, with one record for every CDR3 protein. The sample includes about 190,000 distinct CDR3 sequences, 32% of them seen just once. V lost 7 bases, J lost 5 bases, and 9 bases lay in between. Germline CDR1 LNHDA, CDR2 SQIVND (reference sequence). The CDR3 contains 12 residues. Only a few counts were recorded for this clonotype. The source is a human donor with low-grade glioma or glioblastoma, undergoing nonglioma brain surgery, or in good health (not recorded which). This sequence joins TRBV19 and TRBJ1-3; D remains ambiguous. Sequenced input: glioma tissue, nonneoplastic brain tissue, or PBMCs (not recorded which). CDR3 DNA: TGTGCCAGTAAAATGGGGAGAAACACCATATATTTT. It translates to CASKMGRNTIYF.